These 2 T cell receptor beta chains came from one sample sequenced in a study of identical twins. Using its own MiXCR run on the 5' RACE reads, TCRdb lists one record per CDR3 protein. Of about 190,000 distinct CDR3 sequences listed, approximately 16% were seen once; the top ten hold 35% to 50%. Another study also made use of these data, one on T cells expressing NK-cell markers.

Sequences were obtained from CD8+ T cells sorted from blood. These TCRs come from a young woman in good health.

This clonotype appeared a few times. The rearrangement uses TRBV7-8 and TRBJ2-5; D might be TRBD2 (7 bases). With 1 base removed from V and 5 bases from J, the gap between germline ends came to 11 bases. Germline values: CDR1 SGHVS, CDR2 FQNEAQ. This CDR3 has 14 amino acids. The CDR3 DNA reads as TGTGCCAGCAGCTTAGGAGGGGGGGCGGAGACCCAGTACTTC. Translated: CASSLGGGAETQYF.

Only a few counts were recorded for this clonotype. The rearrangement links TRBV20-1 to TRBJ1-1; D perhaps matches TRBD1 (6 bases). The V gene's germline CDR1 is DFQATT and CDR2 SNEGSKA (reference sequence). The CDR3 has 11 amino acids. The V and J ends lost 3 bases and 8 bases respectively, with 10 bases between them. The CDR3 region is CSARQGLEAFF. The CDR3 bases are TGCAGTGCTAGGCAGGGGTTAGAAGCTTTCTTT.